The 25 T cell receptor beta chains below come from one sample, sequenced in a study of blood T cell repertoires in COVID-19. Sequencing was performed with immunoSEQ multiplex PCR; in TCRdb, only in-frame clones are kept and a portion is missing. The table lists over 200,000 clones, roughly 88% of them singletons, with 2.2% in the top ten. Sequenced: peripheral blood. The receptors were sampled from a young man who had recovered from COVID-19.

The CDR3 reads CASSGKGGPNQPQHF. CDR3 DNA sequence: TGTGCCAGCAGCGGCAAGGGGGGGCCGAATCAGCCCCAGCATTTT. V gene TRBV7-2 combines with J gene TRBJ1-5, with D perhaps matching TRBD1 (6 bases). CDR1 is SGHTA and CDR2 is FQGNSA in the germline V gene. Trimming pared 5 bases from V and 4 bases from J, leaving 15 bases between. This CDR3 has 15 amino acids.

This chain joins TRBV4-3 and TRBJ2-1, with D perhaps TRBD2 (5 bases). The CDR3 loop spans 13 amino acids. The ends were cut back, 0 bases at V and 10 bases at J, with 10 bases in the middle. Germline V gives CDR1 LGHNA, CDR2 YSLEER. CDR3 protein: CASSQDSRGEQFF. Here the CDR3 DNA reads TGCGCCAGCAGCCAAGACTCCCGCGGGGAGCAGTTCTTC.

The chain links TRBV18 to TRBJ2-1; TRBD1 is a possible D gene (5 bases). The V gene lost 2 bases and the J gene lost 8 bases, with 16 bases spanning the gap. The length of the CDR3 is 15 residues. From germline, CDR1 is KGHSH and CDR2 LQKENI. The CDR3 DNA reads TGTGCCAGCTCACCAGAGTCAGGCAGGGCCTATGAGCAGTTCTTC. Its protein is CASSPESGRAYEQFF.

This clone was counted between two and nine times. The gene calls are TRBV30 and TRBJ1-5; the D is unclear. V was cut by 2 bases and J by 5 bases, with 10 bases left in between. The CDR3 has 13 amino acids. Germline V gene data show CDR1 as GTSNPN and CDR2 as SVGIG (reference sequence). The CDR3 reads CAWSLERDQPQHF. The DNA of the CDR3 is TGTGCCTGGAGTCTGGAGAGGGATCAGCCCCAGCATTTT.

This clone was found a few times. The chain is built from TRBV24-1 and TRBJ2-2; 7 bases line up with TRBD1. After removal of 4 bases from V and 2 bases from J, the junction contained 6 bases not matched to a gene. The CDR3 spans 16 residues. The V gene's germline CDR1 is KGHDR and CDR2 SFDVKD. In nucleotides, the CDR3 is TGTGCCACCAGTGACCACAGGGGACATAACACCGGGGAGCTGTTTTTT. This codes for CATSDHRGHNTGELFF.

The chain employs TRBV20-1 and TRBJ2-3; D gene ambiguous. Germline CDR1 reads DFQATT; CDR2 reads SNEGSKA (reference sequence). The CDR3 is 11 amino acids. V lost 6 bases to trimming and J lost 7 bases, with 11 bases between them. CDR3 in DNA: TGCAGTGCCCTACTCATCAATACGCAGTATTTT. Amino acids: CSALLINTQYF.

In this sample, this clone turned up once. CDR3 sequence: CATSPGQGFEKLFF. CDR3 sequence (DNA): TGTGCCACCAGCCCGGGACAGGGATTTGAAAAACTGTTTTTT. The V call is TRBV6-5, the J call TRBJ1-4; 9 bases fit TRBD1. V lost 10 bases and J lost 7; bases outside the gene matches: 10. CDR3 length equals 14 residues. Germline CDR1 is MNHEY and CDR2 is SVGAGI.

J is TRBJ1-2 and V is TRBV2, with TRBD1 as a possible D gene (5 bases). The CDR3 sequence is 13 residues long. The germline gives CDR1 SNHLY, CDR2 FYNNEI. Trimming pared 4 bases from V and 7 bases from J, leaving 13 bases between. CDR3 sequence reads: CASSVQGTGGYTF. CDR3 bases: TGTGCCAGCAGTGTCCAGGGTACGGGTGGCTACACCTTC.

The rearrangement links TRBV10-3 to TRBJ2-5, with a weak D call TRBD1 (6 bases). Germline CDR1 is ENHRY and CDR2 is SYGVKD. CDR3 length: 16 amino acids. The ends were cut back, 4 bases at V and 3 bases at J, with 18 bases in the middle. The DNA of the CDR3 is TGTGCCATCAGTGGGGGTACAGGGCCCCGTGAAGAGACCCAGTACTTC. Translation: CAISGGTGPREETQYF.

V is TRBV12-5 and J is TRBJ2-5, with TRBD1 matching over 12 bases. The CDR3 consists of 19 residues. Unmatched junction bases numbered 19, after V lost 7 bases and J lost 4 bases. Germline CDR1 LGHNT, CDR2 FRNRAP. The CDR3 region is CASVPRDRGRLRFRETQYF. CDR3 sequence (DNA): TGTGCTAGTGTTCCCCGGGACAGGGGGCGCCTAAGGTTCCGAGAGACCCAGTACTTC.

The V gene is TRBV27, the J gene TRBJ1-4; D not resolved. With 7 bases removed from V and 7 bases from J, the gap between germline ends came to 16 bases. This CDR3 spans 14 amino acids. CDR1 and CDR2 (germline): MNHEY, SMNVEV (reference sequence). This CDR3 is CASKGGRRPEKLFF. The CDR3 nucleotides are TGTGCCAGCAAGGGAGGGCGGAGGCCTGAAAAACTGTTTTTT.

The chain combines TRBV27 with TRBJ2-1; TRBD1 agrees at 9 bases. V gave up 6 bases and J gave up 0 bases; unmatched junction bases: 3. CDR3 size: 15 residues. Germline CDR1 is MNHEY and CDR2 is SMNVEV (reference sequence). CDR3 loop: CASRDRGSSYNEQFF. In nucleotides, the CDR3 is TGTGCCAGCAGGGACAGGGGAAGCTCCTACAATGAGCAGTTCTTC.

The rearrangement joins TRBV5-8 to TRBJ1-3, with D perhaps TRBD1 (5 bases). There are 14 residues in the CDR3. In germline, CDR1 is SGHTS, CDR2 YDEGEE. Trimming removed 4 bases from V and 0 bases from J, with 8 bases in between. The CDR3 coding sequence is TGTGCCAGCAGCGACAGTAGCTCTGGAAACACCATATATTTT. It is translated as CASSDSSSGNTIYF.

The rearrangement joins TRBV5-4 to TRBJ1-2; D call uncertain. V was cut by 1 base and J by 8 bases, with 6 bases left in between. Germline CDR1 reads SGHNT; CDR2 reads YYREEE (reference sequence). This CDR3 comprises 11 residues. The CDR3 region has the DNA TGTGCCAGCAGCTTGTTAGAGGGCTACACCTTC. It specifies CASSLLEGYTF.

The chain is built from TRBV10-2 and TRBJ1-1; tentative D call: TRBD1 (5 bases). This CDR3 is built from 13 residues. Germline V gene data show CDR1 as WSHSY and CDR2 as SAAADI. V shed 7 bases and J shed 6 bases, with 15 bases lying between them. The CDR3 DNA reads as TGCGCCAGCAACTCAGGGTGGAAGGCTGAAGCTTTCTTT. Translation gives CASNSGWKAEAFF.

V usage is TRBV6-5 and J usage is TRBJ1-5, with TRBD1 identical over 10 bases. Germline lookup yields CDR1 MNHEY and CDR2 SVGAGI. V shed 5 bases and J 2 bases; nucleotides not matched to a gene: 3. This CDR3 region has 15 residues. CDR3 protein: CASSIGQGGNQPQHF. CDR3 nucleotide sequence: TGTGCCAGCAGTATAGGACAGGGGGGCAATCAGCCCCAGCATTTT.

The V gene is TRBV4-1, the J gene TRBJ1-2; D unresolved. V was cut by 1 base and J by 4 bases, with 13 bases left in between. The CDR3 has 15 amino acids. Germline V lookup: CDR1 MGHRA, CDR2 YSYEKL. In DNA form, the CDR3 reads TGCGCCAGCAGCCAAGGTACGGAGCGGACCTATGGCTACACCTTC. Translated: CASSQGTERTYGYTF.

The CDR3 sequence: CASSKLGTDTEAFF. The CDR3 DNA is TGTGCCAGCAGTAAACTAGGGACAGACACTGAAGCTTTCTTT. The V call is TRBV27, the J call TRBJ1-1; TRBD1 agrees at 7 bases. Unmatched junction bases numbered 6, after V lost 5 bases and J lost 3 bases. This CDR3 spans 14 amino acids. Germline V gene data show CDR1 as MNHEY and CDR2 as SMNVEV (reference sequence).

The chain combines TRBV19 with TRBJ1-5; 8 nucleotides line up with TRBD1. Germline CDR1 and CDR2: LNHDA and SQIVND (reference sequence). This CDR3 has 13 amino acids. Trimming cost V 8 bases and J 8 bases; bases outside gene matches: 8. CDR3 bases: TGTGCCAGTTCGCAGGGGGCCGCGGAGCCCCAGCATTTT. Its protein is CASSQGAAEPQHF.

V gene TRBV15 combines with J gene TRBJ2-3, with TRBD1 as a possible D gene (6 bases). Germline CDR1 LNHNV, CDR2 YYDKDF (reference sequence). The CDR3 is 14 residues long. Trimming left V 3 bases short and J 7 bases short, with 14 bases between. CDR3 sequence (DNA): TGTGCCACCAGCAGCAGATCACAGGGAAATACGCAGTATTTT. It encodes CATSSRSQGNTQYF.

This chain joins TRBV18 and TRBJ1-1, with D possibly TRBD1 on 6 matching bases. Trimming removed 6 bases at V and 1 base at J, with 9 bases between. CDR3 size: 13 residues. CDR1 is KGHSH and CDR2 is LQKENI in the germline V gene. The CDR3 loop reads CASSRTENTEAFF. The DNA of the CDR3 is TGTGCCAGCTCGAGGACAGAGAACACTGAAGCTTTCTTT.

The chain is built from TRBV25-1 and TRBJ1-2; 7 bases line up with TRBD1. The germline V gene encodes CDR1 MGHDK and CDR2 SYGVNS. Trimming removed 1 base from V and 4 bases from J; junction bases left unmatched: 9. The CDR3 runs 16 residues. The CDR3 nucleotides read TGTGCCAGCAGTGAATTAGGGGGCGTTGGGATCTATGGCTACACCTTC. Protein: CASSELGGVGIYGYTF.

The chain has TRBV4-1 and TRBJ2-3; 8 positions agree with TRBD2. Germline trimming cut 0 bases from V and 0 bases from J; bases unmatched to any gene: 8. In germline, CDR1 is MGHRA, CDR2 YSYEKL. This CDR3 has 18 amino acids. This CDR3 is CASSQEAISGVSTDTQYF. Here the CDR3 DNA reads TGCGCCAGCAGCCAAGAAGCAATTAGCGGGGTAAGCACAGATACGCAGTATTTT.

The V call is TRBV10-2, the J call TRBJ1-2; D not resolved. CDR1 and CDR2 from the germline V gene are WSHSY and SAAADI. This CDR3 is built from 14 residues. Trimming removed 3 bases at V and 2 bases at J, with 10 bases between. CDR3 bases: TGCGCCAGCAGTGACACCGGGGTCAACTATGGCTACACCTTC. Encoded protein: CASSDTGVNYGYTF.

The chain recombines TRBV6-5 with TRBJ1-2; a possible D gene is TRBD1 (6 bases). Trimming removed 6 bases at V and 8 bases at J, with 13 bases between. The CDR3 totals 12 residues. In germline, CDR1 is MNHEY, CDR2 SVGAGI. The CDR3 DNA reads TGTGCCAGCAGGGTTTCAGGGGTGGGCTACACCTTC. This codes for CASRVSGVGYTF.